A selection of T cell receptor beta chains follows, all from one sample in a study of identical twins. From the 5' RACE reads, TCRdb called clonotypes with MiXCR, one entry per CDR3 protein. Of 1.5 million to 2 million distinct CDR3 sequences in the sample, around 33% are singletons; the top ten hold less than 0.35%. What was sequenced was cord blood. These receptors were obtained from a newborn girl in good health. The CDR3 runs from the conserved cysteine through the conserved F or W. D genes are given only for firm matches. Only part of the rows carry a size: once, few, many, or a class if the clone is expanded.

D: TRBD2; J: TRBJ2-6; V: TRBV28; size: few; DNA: TGTGCCAGCAGTGATTTTCTAGCGGGGCTCTCTGGGGCCAACGTCCTGACTTTC; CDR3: CASSDFLAGLSGANVLTF
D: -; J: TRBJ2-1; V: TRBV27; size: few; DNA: TGTGCCAGCAGTTTATCGATCGGTTTCAATGAGCAGTTCTTC; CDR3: CASSLSIGFNEQFF
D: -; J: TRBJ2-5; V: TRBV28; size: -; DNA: TGTGCCAGCAGTTTCCGAAACAGGGAGACCCAGTACTTC; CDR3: CASSFRNRETQYF
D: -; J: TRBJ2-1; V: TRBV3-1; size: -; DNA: TGTGCCAGCAGCCCCCGACCCCTTGGGGGGTACAATGAGCAGTTCTTC; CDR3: CASSPRPLGGYNEQFF
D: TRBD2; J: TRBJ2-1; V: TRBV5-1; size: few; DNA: TGCGCCAGCAGCTTGGTTAGCGGGAGAGCCTATGAGCAGTTCTTC; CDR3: CASSLVSGRAYEQFF
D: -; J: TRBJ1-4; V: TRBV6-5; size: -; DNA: TGTGCCAGCAGTTACGGGGCCCCTGATGAAAAACTGTTTTTT; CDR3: CASSYGAPDEKLFF
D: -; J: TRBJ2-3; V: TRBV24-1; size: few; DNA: TGTGCCACCAGTGACTCAACAGGAGGCCCAACCACAGATACGCAGTATTTT; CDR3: CATSDSTGGPTTDTQYF
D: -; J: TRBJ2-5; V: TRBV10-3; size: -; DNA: TGTGCCATCAGTGGGCTGGCGCGGGGACAAGAGACCCAGTACTTC; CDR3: CAISGLARGQETQYF
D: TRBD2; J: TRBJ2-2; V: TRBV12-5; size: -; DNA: TGTGCTAGTGGTACCCTTGGTAGCGGGAGATTAAGGTCCGGGGAGCTGTTTTTT; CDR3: CASGTLGSGRLRSGELFF
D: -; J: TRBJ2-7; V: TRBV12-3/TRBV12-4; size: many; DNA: TGTGCCAGCAGTTTCGTGGACACCTCCTACGAGCAGTACTTC; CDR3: CASSFVDTSYEQYF
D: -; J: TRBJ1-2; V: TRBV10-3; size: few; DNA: TGTGCCATCAGTGGTGCAGGAACTAACTATGGCTACACCTTC; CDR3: CAISGAGTNYGYTF
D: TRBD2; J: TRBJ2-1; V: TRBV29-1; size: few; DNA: TGCAGCGTTGCCCCCAAAGGAGCGGGAGGGCCGTATGAGCAGTTCTTC; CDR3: CSVAPKGAGGPYEQFF
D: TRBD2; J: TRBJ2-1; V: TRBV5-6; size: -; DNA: TGTGCCAGCAGCTTGGGGGGACTAGAGGTGTACAATGAGCAGTTCTTC; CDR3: CASSLGGLEVYNEQFF
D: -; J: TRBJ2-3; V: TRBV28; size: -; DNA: TGTGCCAGCAGTTCCTTCGGAGCGGTTACAGATACGCAGTATTTT; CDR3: CASSSFGAVTDTQYF
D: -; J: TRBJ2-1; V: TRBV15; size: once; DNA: TGTGCCACCAGCAGAGAGCACAGTAGCCAGTTCTTC; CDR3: CATSREHSSQFF
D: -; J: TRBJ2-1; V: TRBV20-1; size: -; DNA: TGCAGTGCTAGAGATATTAGCAGCCCCTCCTACAATGAGCAGTTCTTC; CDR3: CSARDISSPSYNEQFF
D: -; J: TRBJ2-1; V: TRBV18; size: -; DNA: TGTGCCAGCTCTCAAATGACGTACAATGAGCAGTTCTTC; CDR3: CASSQMTYNEQFF
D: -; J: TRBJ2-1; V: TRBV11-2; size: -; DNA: TGTGCCAGCAGCCCTAGGGTGGGTGAGCAGTTCTTC; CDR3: CASSPRVGEQFF
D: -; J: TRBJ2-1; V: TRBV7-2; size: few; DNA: TGTGCCAGCTTAGTGTCCACTAGCTCCTACAATGAGCAGTTCTTC; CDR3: CASLVSTSSYNEQFF
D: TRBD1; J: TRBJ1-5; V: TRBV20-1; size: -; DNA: TGCAGTGCTAGGTCCACAGGGGAGTGGAGCAATCAGCCCCAGCATTTT; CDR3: CSARSTGEWSNQPQHF
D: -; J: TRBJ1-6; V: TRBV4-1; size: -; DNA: TGCGCCAGCAGCCAACACAGGGCTGGCGGTAATTCACCCCTCCACTTT; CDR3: CASSQHRAGGNSPLHF
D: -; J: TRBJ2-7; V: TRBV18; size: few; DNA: TGTGCCAGCTCACGTCCAGGCGAGCAGTACTTC; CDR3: CASSRPGEQYF
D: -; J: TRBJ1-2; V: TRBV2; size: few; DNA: TGTGCCAGCAGATGGGACGTGTATGGCTACACCTTC; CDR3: CASRWDVYGYTF
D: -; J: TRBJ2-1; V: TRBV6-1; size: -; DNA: TGTGCCAGCAGATTAGTCTCGAGGTCCTACAATGAGCAGTTCTTC; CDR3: CASRLVSRSYNEQFF
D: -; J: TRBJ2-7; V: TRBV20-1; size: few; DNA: TGCAGTGCTCCAATGGGCCCTTTATACTACGAGCAGTACTTC; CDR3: CSAPMGPLYYEQYF